The following is a TCR beta chain sequence with its context. This specimen belongs to a study of T-cell memory formation after mild COVID-19. With 6 bases removed from V and 8 bases from J, the gap between germline ends came to 19 bases. The CDR3 is 14 residues long. Each CDR3 protein gets one entry after TCRdb re-called the 5' RACE reads with MiXCR. The sample shows under 250,000 distinct CDR3 sequences, roughly a tenth of them seen only once. The receptor was isolated from a man between 18 and 35 years old who had mild COVID-19 (a few samples of this study predate the infection). Cell type and time point are not known. The sample was PBMCs or a T cell subset sorted from them (not recorded which). This chain joins TRBV12-3 or TRBV12-4 and TRBJ1-2; weak D call: TRBD1 (5 bases). The CDR3, as DNA: TGTGCCAGCAGACTCACCGGGCGGGGGATCGGCTACACCTTC. Protein product: CASRLTGRGIGYTF.